These 29 T cell receptor beta chains were sequenced from one sample in a study of blood T cells in healthy people across ages. It was with a sample-barcoded 5' primer and a J-beta primer mix that a second PCR of about 6 to 12 cycles was run. Each CDR3 protein gets one entry after TCRdb re-called the 5' RACE reads with MiXCR. The table records hundreds of thousands of distinct CDR3 sequences, 56% of them present only once. The sequenced sample was blood. These receptor sequences come from a man in his forties or fifties in good health.

This clonotype was detected only a few times. V usage is TRBV11-2 and J usage is TRBJ2-5; the D gene is possibly TRBD2 (7 bases). Trimming left V 5 bases short and J 5 bases short, with 15 bases between. Germline assignment: CDR1 SGHAT and CDR2 FQNNGV. This CDR3 region has 14 residues. CDR3 residues: CASSRLGGPETQYF. The CDR3 DNA reads TGTGCCAGCAGCCGTCTGGGGGGGCCTGAGACCCAGTACTTC. Filled out from reference TRBV11-2 and TRBJ2-5, the complete variable domain reads EAGVAQSPRYKIIEKRQSVAFWCNPISGHATLYWYQQILGQGPKLLIQFQNNGVVDDSQLPKDRFSAERLKGVDSTLKIQPAKLEDSAVYLCASSRLGGPETQYFGPGTRLLVL.

The table lists this clonotype with a count of one. The chain carries TRBV6-2 or TRBV6-3 and TRBJ2-1; TRBD1 agrees at 11 bases. The trim removed 6 bases at V and 3 bases at J, leaving 10 bases unmatched. Germline V CDR1 and CDR2: MNHEY, SVGEGT. This CDR3 is built from 17 residues. CDR3 residues: CASRPTGTGGSYNEQFF. In DNA, the CDR3 is TGTGCCAGCAGGCCCACCGGGACAGGGGGGAGCTACAATGAGCAGTTCTTC.

As for this clonotype: An end of the junction does not agree with germline; a read error may underlie this. This chain connects TRBV12-3 or TRBV12-4 to TRBJ2-1; 8 nucleotides line up with TRBD1. The CDR3 has 16 amino acids. This chain's CDR3 is CASSQDRGLSHNEQFF. The CDR3 DNA reads as TGTGCCAGCAGCCAAGACAGGGGCCTCTCCCACAATGAGCAGTTCTTC.

This chain connects TRBV20-1 to TRBJ2-4, with D hard to call. The CDR3 extends over 14 amino acids. CDR1 is DFQATT and CDR2 is SNEGSKA in the germline V gene (reference sequence). V was trimmed by 0 bases and J by 2 bases, leaving 8 bases between them. DNA of the CDR3: TGCAGTGCTAGAGATCTCACTTCCAAAAACATTCAGTACTTC. It yields the protein CSARDLTSKNIQYF.

As for this clonotype: One junction end disagrees with the germline gene, perhaps due to a read error. The chain has TRBV10-3 and TRBJ2-6; 10 nucleotides align to TRBD2. The CDR3 spans 19 residues. From germline, CDR1 is ENHRY and CDR2 SYGVKD. CDR3 loop: CAIRDIGSGRAEGANVLTF. CDR3 in DNA: TGTGCCATCCGTGATATTGGAAGCGGGAGGGCGGAAGGGGCCAACGTCCTGACTTTC.

The V call is TRBV5-6, the J call TRBJ2-5, with D possibly TRBD2 on 5 matching bases. The germline V gene has CDR1 SGHDT and CDR2 YYEEEE. V lost 2 bases to trimming and J lost 11 bases, with 10 bases between them. This CDR3 comprises 11 residues. The CDR3, as DNA: TGTGCCAGCAGCTTCCAGACGGGGCAGTACTTC. Encoded protein: CASSFQTGQYF.

This clonotype was detected a few times. The rearrangement uses TRBV28 and TRBJ2-4; possibly TRBD2 for D (6 bases). The end of the DNA aligns better with TRBJ2-5, so the J call may be wrong. CDR3 size: 14 residues. Germline CDR1 reads MDHEN; CDR2 reads SYDVKM. The CDR3 nucleotides are TGTGCCAGCAGTCCACCGGAGGGTCGAGAGACCCAGTACTTC. Translating gives CASSPPEGRETQYF.

A single count supports this clonotype. V usage is TRBV11-3 and J usage is TRBJ2-1; the match to TRBD1 covers 8 bases. Unmatched junction bases numbered 16, after V lost 5 bases and J lost 13 bases. Germline CDR1 SGHNT, CDR2 YENEEA. CDR3 length equals 15 residues. The CDR3 loop reads CASSLTGAYQETQFF. The CDR3 DNA reads as TGTGCCAGCAGCCTGACAGGGGCCTACCAAGAGACCCAGTTCTTC.

V gene TRBV12-3 or TRBV12-4 combines with J gene TRBJ2-1; 12 bases agree with TRBD2. This CDR3 comprises 20 residues. V shed 0 bases, J shed 4 bases, and the junction held 13 bases outside the gene matches. The CDR3 DNA reads as TGTGCCAGCAGTTTAGCGCCGACTAGCGGGGGAACCCCTCCTTACAATGAGCAGTTCTTC. Encoded protein: CASSLAPTSGGTPPYNEQFF.

The CDR3 DNA sequence: TGTGCCAGCAGCTTAGCGCACTCAAACTACGAGCAGTACTTC. As protein: CASSLAHSNYEQYF. The chain carries TRBV7-8 and TRBJ2-7; D is uncertain. V lost 0 bases to trimming and J lost 3 bases, with 9 bases between them. In germline, CDR1 is SGHVS, CDR2 FQNEAQ. This CDR3 region has 14 residues.

The genes are TRBV7-9 and TRBJ2-7, with TRBD1 matching 7 bases. The germline V gene has CDR1 SEHNR and CDR2 FQNEAQ (reference sequence). V was clipped by 4 bases and J by 8 bases; unmatched bases: 11. This CDR3 region has 14 residues. CDR3 nucleotide sequence: TGTGCCAGCAGCTCCCGGGACAGAGGAAACAAGCAGTACTTC. Translation: CASSSRDRGNKQYF.

V gene TRBV21-1 combines with J gene TRBJ2-3; the table's D gene call, TRBD1, was not cross checked with the DNA. TRBV21-1 is termed a pseudogene. CDR3 size: 17 residues. Here the CDR3 DNA reads TGTGCCAGCAGCACTAGGGAGGCGAAGGGGCGCGTATATACGCAGTATTTT. It is translated as CASSTREAKGRVYTQYF.

The chain combines TRBV10-3 with TRBJ2-5, with 7 bases aligning to TRBD2. Germline trimming cut 2 bases from V and 5 bases from J; bases unmatched to any gene: 8. Per the germline V gene, CDR1 is ENHRY and CDR2 is SYGVKD. CDR3 length: 15 amino acids. The CDR3 loop reads CAISEGTKPGETQYF. DNA for the CDR3: TGTGCCATCAGTGAGGGGACTAAACCTGGGGAGACCCAGTACTTC.

This sequence joins TRBV11-1 and TRBJ2-1; 7 nucleotides align to TRBD1. V dropped 4 bases and J dropped 4; count of bases not matched to a gene: 10. This CDR3 is 16 amino acids long. Germline V gene data show CDR1 as SGHAT and CDR2 as FQDESV (reference sequence). CDR3 sequence: CASSSHSGQRYNEQFF. The CDR3 DNA is TGTGCCAGCAGCTCGCACTCGGGACAGAGATACAATGAGCAGTTCTTC.

Comment on this clonotype: The junction does not match germline at one end; this may be a read error. This sequence joins TRBV12-3 or TRBV12-4 and TRBJ2-1; D is unresolved. The CDR3 covers 12 residues. The CDR3 bases are TGTGCCGGCAGTTTCTTTGGAGATGAGCAGTTCTTC. Protein: CAGSFFGDEQFF.

The chain has TRBV12-3 or TRBV12-4 and TRBJ1-1; the match to TRBD1 covers 8 bases. V was clipped by 3 bases and J by 3 bases; unmatched bases: 15. This CDR3 is 18 amino acids long. CDR3 protein: CASSFPGQEVLGDTEAFF. The CDR3 DNA reads as TGTGCCAGCAGTTTCCCGGGACAGGAGGTGCTGGGGGACACTGAAGCTTTCTTT.

The rearrangement joins TRBV4-1 to TRBJ2-3, with D possibly called TRBD1 or TRBD2 (5 bases each). The germline gives CDR1 MGHRA, CDR2 YSYEKL. The CDR3 totals 17 residues. V dropped 1 base and J dropped 4 bases, with 18 bases sitting between them. CDR3 sequence: CASSQAARGLGADTQYF. The CDR3 DNA follows: TGCGCCAGCAGCCAAGCCGCCCGGGGTTTGGGGGCAGATACGCAGTATTTT.

This chain links TRBV27 with TRBJ2-3, with D perhaps TRBD1 or TRBD2 (5 bases each). V was pared by 2 bases and J by 3 bases, with 12 bases between. Germline V lookup: CDR1 MNHEY, CDR2 SMNVEV (reference sequence). The CDR3 is 15 amino acids. The chain's CDR3 is CASSLLREWTDTQYF. Here the CDR3 DNA reads TGTGCCAGCAGTTTACTCAGGGAGTGGACAGATACGCAGTATTTT.

The gene calls are TRBV5-8 and TRBJ2-5; 9 nucleotides match TRBD2. After removal of 2 bases from V and 5 bases from J, the junction contained 4 bases not matched to a gene. CDR3 length equals 14 residues. Germline-derived CDR1 and CDR2 are SGHTS and YDEGEE. In DNA, the CDR3 is TGTGCCAGCAGCTTTGGACTAGCGCAGGAGACCCAGTACTTC. Its protein product is CASSFGLAQETQYF.

The rearrangement links TRBV7-8 to TRBJ2-3; D gene uncertain. Trimming removed 4 bases at V and 2 bases at J, with 16 bases between. This CDR3 spans 16 amino acids. Germline values: CDR1 SGHVS, CDR2 FQNEAQ. CDR3 DNA sequence: TGTGCCAGCAGCTCCCGGCACGCAGATACCACAGATACGCAGTATTTT. Amino acids: CASSSRHADTTDTQYF.

CDR3 in DNA: TGTGCCAGCAGTGAAGAGGTATTCGTGGCTGAAGCTTTCTTT. As protein: CASSEEVFVAEAFF. This rearrangement joins TRBV2 to TRBJ1-1; no definite D call. The length of the CDR3 is 14 residues. V shed 1 base and J shed 6 bases, with 12 bases lying between them. Germline CDR1 and CDR2: SNHLY and FYNNEI.

The chain uses TRBV14 and TRBJ1-2; 7 positions agree with TRBD1. The ends lost 2 bases at V and 4 bases at J; junction bases unmatched: 10. Germline CDR1 is SGHDN and CDR2 is FVKESK. The CDR3 consists of 16 residues. The CDR3 nucleotides are TGTGCCAGCAGCCAATTGATAAAAGGGGACAGCTATGGCTACACCTTC. The encoded protein is CASSQLIKGDSYGYTF.

The chain is built from TRBV6-1 and TRBJ2-3; 9 nucleotides align to TRBD2. V shed 2 bases and J 1 base; nucleotides not matched to a gene: 4. CDR3 length equals 16 residues. Germline V CDR1 and CDR2: MNHNS, SASEGT. The CDR3 sequence is CASSEWLAGRTDTQYF. CDR3 sequence (DNA): TGTGCCAGCAGTGAATGGCTAGCGGGGCGCACAGATACGCAGTATTTT.

The chain joins TRBV7-2 to TRBJ2-2; 7 nucleotides match TRBD1. CDR3 size: 15 residues. The germline V gene encodes CDR1 SGHTA and CDR2 FQGNSA. The J segment lost 5 bases and the V segment lost 3 bases, leaving 6 bases of the junction unmatched. For the CDR3, the DNA is TGTGCCAGCAGCTTGAGGGACAGTAAGACCGGGGAGCTGTTTTTT. Translation: CASSLRDSKTGELFF. The full variable domain, in which reference TRBV7-2 and TRBJ2-2 provide the parts outside the CDR3, is GAGVSQSPSNKVTEKGKDVELRCDPISGHTALYWYRQSLGQGLEFLIYFQGNSAPDKSGLPSDRFSAERTGGSVSTLTIQRTQQEDSAVYLCASSLRDSKTGELFFGEGSRLTVL.

V is TRBV28 and J is TRBJ2-7; D unclear. V gave up 4 bases and J gave up 5 bases, with 9 bases separating them. Germline-derived CDR1 and CDR2 are MDHEN and SYDVKM. The CDR3 runs to 12 residues. CDR3 loop: CASSSPQDEQYF. The CDR3 DNA follows: TGTGCCAGCAGTTCCCCTCAGGACGAGCAGTACTTC.

This chain links TRBV27 with TRBJ2-3, with D unresolved. Trimming took 4 bases from V and 6 from J, leaving 17 bases between them. Germline V gene data show CDR1 as MNHEY and CDR2 as SMNVEV (reference sequence). The CDR3 runs 15 residues. CDR3: CASSSPGGPSDTQYF. The CDR3 DNA follows: TGTGCCAGCAGTTCTCCGGGTGGACCGTCGGATACGCAGTATTTT.

V gene TRBV18 combines with J gene TRBJ2-1; 9 nucleotides align to TRBD2. Trimming took 4 bases from V and 7 from J; bases not matched to a gene: 8. Looked up from germline, CDR1 is KGHSH and CDR2 is LQKENI. The CDR3 totals 15 residues. In DNA, the CDR3 is TGTGCCAGCTCACACGGGCTAGCGGGGTCGAATGAGCAGTTCTTC. This encodes CASSHGLAGSNEQFF.

The sample holds a few counts of this clonotype. Here the CDR3 DNA reads TGCGCCAGCAGCCAACCGGACAGGGAGAAGTCCTACGAGCAGTACTTC. Protein sequence: CASSQPDREKSYEQYF. The chain couples TRBV4-1 to TRBJ2-7; 8 bases match TRBD1. CDR3 size: 16 residues. Germline CDR1 and CDR2: MGHRA and YSYEKL. The V and J ends lost 2 bases and 1 base, in that order; junction bases with no gene match: 7.

This sequence joins TRBV27 and TRBJ1-6; no clear D. The CDR3 runs to 13 residues. The germline gives CDR1 MNHEY, CDR2 SMNVEV (reference sequence). V was trimmed by 4 bases and J by 8 bases, leaving 9 bases between them. The CDR3 DNA is TGTGCCAGCAGTTCCTACTCGGATTCACCCCTCCACTTT. Its protein is CASSSYSDSPLHF.